This T cell receptor beta chain was profiled in a study of blood T cell repertoires in COVID-19. Overall study: In each case, the material was cDNA or gDNA derived from T cells, B-cell-depleted T cells, or PBMCs.

Germline V gives CDR1 SGHRS, CDR2 YFSETQ. The CDR3 contains 15 residues. V shed 0 bases and J 4 bases; nucleotides not matched to a gene: 2. A single count supports this clone. Sequencing was performed with immunoSEQ multiplex PCR; in TCRdb, only in-frame clones are kept and a portion is missing. The sample shows fewer than 400,000 clones, more than 75% of them seen only once. This rearrangement joins TRBV5-1 to TRBJ1-5; TRBD1 matches 9 bases. The source material was peripheral blood. This receptor was obtained from a human donor in a cohort sampled during active COVID-19. The CDR3 DNA is TGCGCCAGCAGCTTGGGGGGGACAGGGAATCAGCCCCAGCATTTT. Protein: CASSLGGTGNQPQHF. Variable domain in full (rest from reference TRBV5-1 and TRBJ1-5): KAGVTQTPRYLIKTRGQQVTLSCSPISGHRSVSWYQQTPGQGLQFLFEYFSETQRNKGNFPGRFSGRQFSNSRSEMNVSTLELGDSALYLCASSLGGTGNQPQHFGDGTRLSIL.